This TCR beta chain was sequenced for a study of control samples from healthy donors and cancer patients. Only in-frame clones appear in the TCRdb table, and some are missing; sequencing was by immunoSEQ multiplex PCR. This table has around 190,000 clones, around 90% appearing once. J gave up 6 bases and V 2 bases, and 5 bases lay outside the gene matches. The CDR3 is 14 amino acids. Germline assignment: CDR1 SGHRS and CDR2 YFSETQ. This sequence was found in a woman aged 45-65 years in good health. This sequence joins TRBV5-1 and TRBJ2-7; 10 bases match TRBD1. Sequenced material: blood. The CDR3, as DNA: TGCGCCAGCAGCTTACCGGGACAGGGGCCCGAGCAGTACTTC. Its translation: CASSLPGQGPEQYF.